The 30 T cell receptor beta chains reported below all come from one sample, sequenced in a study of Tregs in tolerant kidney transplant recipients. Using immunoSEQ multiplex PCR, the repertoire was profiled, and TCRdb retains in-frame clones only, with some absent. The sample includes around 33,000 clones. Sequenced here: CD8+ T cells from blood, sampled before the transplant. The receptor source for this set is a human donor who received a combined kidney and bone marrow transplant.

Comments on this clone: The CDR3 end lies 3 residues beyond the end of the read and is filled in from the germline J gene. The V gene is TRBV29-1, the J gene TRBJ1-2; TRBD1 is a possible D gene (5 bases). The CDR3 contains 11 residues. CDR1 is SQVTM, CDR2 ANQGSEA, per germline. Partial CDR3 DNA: TGCAGCGTTGAGGGGGGGGGAGGC. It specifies CSVEGGGG. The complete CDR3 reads CSVEGGGGYTF.

The CDR3: CASSPGGEQYF. CDR3 DNA, as far as it was read: TGTGCCAGCAGCCCCGGGGGCGAG. V and J are TRBV7-9 and TRBJ2-7; TRBD2 is a possible D gene (6 bases). The CDR3 extends 3 residues past the end of the read, so its final part is completed from the germline J gene. Germline CDR1 SEHNR, CDR2 FQNEAQ (reference sequence). Trimming removed 5 bases from V and 6 bases from J, with 8 bases in between. This CDR3 has 11 amino acids.

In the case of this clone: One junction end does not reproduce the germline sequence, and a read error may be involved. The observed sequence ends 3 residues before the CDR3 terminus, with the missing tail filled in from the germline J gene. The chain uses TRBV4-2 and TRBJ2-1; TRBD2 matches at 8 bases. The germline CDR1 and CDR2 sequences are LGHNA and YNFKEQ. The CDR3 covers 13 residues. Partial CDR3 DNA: TGCGCCAGCAGCCAACTAGCGGCTAATGAG. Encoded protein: CASSQLAANE. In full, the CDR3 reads CASSQLAANEQFF.

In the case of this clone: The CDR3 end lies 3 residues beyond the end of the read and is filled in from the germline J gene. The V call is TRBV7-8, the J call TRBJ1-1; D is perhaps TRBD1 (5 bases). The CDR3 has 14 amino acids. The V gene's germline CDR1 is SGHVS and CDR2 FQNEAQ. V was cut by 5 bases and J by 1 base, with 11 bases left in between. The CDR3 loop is CASSQPGGNTEAFF. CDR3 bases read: TGTGCCAGCAGCCAGCCGGGGGGGAACACTGAA.

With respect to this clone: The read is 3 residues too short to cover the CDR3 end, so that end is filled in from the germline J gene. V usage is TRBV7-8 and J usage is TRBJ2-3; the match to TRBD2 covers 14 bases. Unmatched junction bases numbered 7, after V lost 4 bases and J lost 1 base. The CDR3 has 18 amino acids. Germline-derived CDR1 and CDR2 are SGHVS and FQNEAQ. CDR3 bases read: TGTGCCAGCAGCTGGCGCAGACTAGCGGGAGGGGGCACAGATACG. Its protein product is CASSWRRLAGGGTDT. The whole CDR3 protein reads CASSWRRLAGGGTDTQYF.

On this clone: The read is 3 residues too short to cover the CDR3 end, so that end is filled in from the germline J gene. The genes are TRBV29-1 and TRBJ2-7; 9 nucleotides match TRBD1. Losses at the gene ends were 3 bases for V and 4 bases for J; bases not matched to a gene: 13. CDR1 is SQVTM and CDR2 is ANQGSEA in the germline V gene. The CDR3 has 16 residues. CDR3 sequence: CSVEIGTGLTRYEQYF. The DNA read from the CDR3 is TGCAGCGTTGAGATCGGGACAGGGCTAACGCGGTACGAG.

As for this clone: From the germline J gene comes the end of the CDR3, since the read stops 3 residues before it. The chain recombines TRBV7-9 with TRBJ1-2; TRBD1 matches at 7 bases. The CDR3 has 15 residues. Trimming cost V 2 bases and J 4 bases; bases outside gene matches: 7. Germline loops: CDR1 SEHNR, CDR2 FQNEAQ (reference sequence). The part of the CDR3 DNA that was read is TGTGCCAGCAGCTTATACAGGGGACGTTTCTATGGC. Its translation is CASSLYRGRFYG. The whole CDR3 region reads CASSLYRGRFYGYTF. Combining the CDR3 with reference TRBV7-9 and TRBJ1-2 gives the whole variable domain DTGVSQNPRHKITKRGQNVTFRCDPISEHNRLYWYRQTLGQGPEFLTYFQNEAQLEKSRLLSDRFSAERPKGSFSTLEIQRTEQGDSAMYLCASSLYRGRFYGYTFGSGTRLTVV.

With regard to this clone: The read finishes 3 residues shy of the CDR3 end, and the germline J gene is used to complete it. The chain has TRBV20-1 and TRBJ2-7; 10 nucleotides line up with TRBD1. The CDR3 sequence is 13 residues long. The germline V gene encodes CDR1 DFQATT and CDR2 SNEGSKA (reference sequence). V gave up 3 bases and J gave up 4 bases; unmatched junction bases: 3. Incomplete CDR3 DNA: TGCAGTGCTAGGGGACAGGGGAGTTACGAG. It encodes CSARGQGSYE. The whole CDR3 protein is CSARGQGSYEQYF.

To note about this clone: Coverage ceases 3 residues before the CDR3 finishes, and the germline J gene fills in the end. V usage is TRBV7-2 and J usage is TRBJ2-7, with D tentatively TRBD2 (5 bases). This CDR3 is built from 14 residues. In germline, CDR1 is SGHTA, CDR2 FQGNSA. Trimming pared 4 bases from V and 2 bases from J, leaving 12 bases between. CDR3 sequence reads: CASSSYEAAYEQYF. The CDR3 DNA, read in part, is TGTGCCAGCAGCTCCTATGAAGCGGCCTACGAG.

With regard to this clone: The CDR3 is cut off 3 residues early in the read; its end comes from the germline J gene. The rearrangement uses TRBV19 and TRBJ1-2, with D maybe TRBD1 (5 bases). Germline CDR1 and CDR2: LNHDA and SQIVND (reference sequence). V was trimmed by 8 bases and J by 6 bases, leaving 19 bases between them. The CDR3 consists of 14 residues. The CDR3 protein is CASSPSGGQHGYTF. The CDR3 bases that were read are TGTGCCAGTTCCCCGTCCGGGGGTCAGCATGGC.

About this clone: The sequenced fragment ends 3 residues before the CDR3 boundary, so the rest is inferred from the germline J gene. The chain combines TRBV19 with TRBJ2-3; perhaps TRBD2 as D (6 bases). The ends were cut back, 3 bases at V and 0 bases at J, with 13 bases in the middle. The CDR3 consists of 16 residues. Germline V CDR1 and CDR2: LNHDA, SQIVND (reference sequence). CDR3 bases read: TGTGCCAGTAGTATCGGACTAACCCCTAGCACAGATACG. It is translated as CASSIGLTPSTDT. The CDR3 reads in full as CASSIGLTPSTDTQYF. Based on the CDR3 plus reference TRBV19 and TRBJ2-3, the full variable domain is DGGITQSPKYLFRKEGQNVTLSCEQNLNHDAMYWYRQDPGQGLRLIYYSQIVNDFQKGDIAEGYSVSREKKESFPLTVTSAQKNPTAFYLCASSIGLTPSTDTQYFGPGTRLTVL.

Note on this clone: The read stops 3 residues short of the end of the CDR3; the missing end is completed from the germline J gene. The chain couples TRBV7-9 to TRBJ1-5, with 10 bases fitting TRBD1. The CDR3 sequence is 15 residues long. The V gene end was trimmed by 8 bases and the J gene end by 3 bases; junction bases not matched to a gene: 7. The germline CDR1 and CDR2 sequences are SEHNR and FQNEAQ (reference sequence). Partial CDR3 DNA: TGTGCCAGCGCCTTGACAGGGGGCAACAATCAGCCC. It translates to CASALTGGNNQP. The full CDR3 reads CASALTGGNNQPQHF.

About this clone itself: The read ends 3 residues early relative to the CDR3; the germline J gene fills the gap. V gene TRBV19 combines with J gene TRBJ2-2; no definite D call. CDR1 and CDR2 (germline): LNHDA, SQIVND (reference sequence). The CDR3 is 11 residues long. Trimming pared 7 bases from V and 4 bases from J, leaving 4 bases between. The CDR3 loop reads CASTFTGELFF. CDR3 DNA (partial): TGTGCCAGTACTTTCACCGGGGAG. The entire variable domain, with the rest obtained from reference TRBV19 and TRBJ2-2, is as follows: DGGITQSPKYLFRKEGQNVTLSCEQNLNHDAMYWYRQDPGQGLRLIYYSQIVNDFQKGDIAEGYSVSREKKESFPLTVTSAQKNPTAFYLCASTFTGELFFGEGSRLTVL.

CDR3 region: CSARATGTNEKLFF. The covered CDR3 bases are TGCAGTGCTAGGGCAACAGGGACTAATGAAAAA. This sequence joins TRBV20-1 and TRBJ1-4, with a weak D call TRBD1 (6 bases). The read ends 3 residues before the CDR3 terminus; that terminus is restored from the germline J gene. The V gene's germline CDR1 is DFQATT and CDR2 SNEGSKA (reference sequence). The CDR3 covers 14 residues. The V end was cut by 3 bases, the J end by 2 bases, with 10 bases between.

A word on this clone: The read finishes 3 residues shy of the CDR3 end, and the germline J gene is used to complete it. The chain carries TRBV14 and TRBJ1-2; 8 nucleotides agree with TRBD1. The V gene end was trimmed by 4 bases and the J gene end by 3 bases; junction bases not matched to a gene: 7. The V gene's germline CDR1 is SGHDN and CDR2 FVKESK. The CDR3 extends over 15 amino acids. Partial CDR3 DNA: TGTGCCAGCAGCCCCCAGACAGGGGCTTACTATGGC. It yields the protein CASSPQTGAYYG. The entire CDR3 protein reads CASSPQTGAYYGYTF.

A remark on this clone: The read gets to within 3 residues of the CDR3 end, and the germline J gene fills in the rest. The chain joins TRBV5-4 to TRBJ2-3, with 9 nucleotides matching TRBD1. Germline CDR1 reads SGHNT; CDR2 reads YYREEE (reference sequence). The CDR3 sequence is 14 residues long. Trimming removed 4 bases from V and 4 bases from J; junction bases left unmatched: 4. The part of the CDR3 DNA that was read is TGTGCCAGCAGCCCAGGGACAGGGTCAGATACG. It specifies CASSPGTGSDT. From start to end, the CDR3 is CASSPGTGSDTQYF.

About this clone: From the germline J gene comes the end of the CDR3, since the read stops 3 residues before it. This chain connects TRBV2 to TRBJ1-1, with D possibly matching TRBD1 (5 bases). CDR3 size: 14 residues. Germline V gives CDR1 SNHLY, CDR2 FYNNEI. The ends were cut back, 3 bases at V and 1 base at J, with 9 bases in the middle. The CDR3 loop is CASSELGGNTEAFF. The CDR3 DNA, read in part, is TGTGCCAGCAGTGAGCTGGGGGGGAACACTGAA.

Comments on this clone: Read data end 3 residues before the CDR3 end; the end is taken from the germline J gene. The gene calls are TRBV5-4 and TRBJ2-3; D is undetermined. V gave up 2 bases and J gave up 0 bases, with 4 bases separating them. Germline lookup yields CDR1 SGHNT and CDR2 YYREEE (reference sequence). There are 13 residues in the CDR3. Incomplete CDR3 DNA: TGTGCCAGCAGCTTCCGGAGCACAGATACG. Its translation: CASSFRSTDT. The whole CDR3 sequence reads CASSFRSTDTQYF.

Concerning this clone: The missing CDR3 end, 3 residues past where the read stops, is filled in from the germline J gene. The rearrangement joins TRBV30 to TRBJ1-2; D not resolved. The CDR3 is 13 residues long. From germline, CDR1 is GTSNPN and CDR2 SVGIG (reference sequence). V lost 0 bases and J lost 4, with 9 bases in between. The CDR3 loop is CAWSVVSVYGYTF. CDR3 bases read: TGTGCCTGGAGTGTAGTAAGCGTCTATGGC.

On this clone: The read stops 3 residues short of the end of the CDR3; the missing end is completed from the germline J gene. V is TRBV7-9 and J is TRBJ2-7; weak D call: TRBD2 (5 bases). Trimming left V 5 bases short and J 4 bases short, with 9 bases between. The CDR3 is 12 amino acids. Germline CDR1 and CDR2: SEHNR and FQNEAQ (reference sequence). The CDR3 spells CASSPRGYEQYF. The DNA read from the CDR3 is TGTGCCAGCAGCCCCCGAGGGTACGAG. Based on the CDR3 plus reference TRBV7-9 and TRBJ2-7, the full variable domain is DTGVSQNPRHKITKRGQNVTFRCDPISEHNRLYWYRQTLGQGPEFLTYFQNEAQLEKSRLLSDRFSAERPKGSFSTLEIQRTEQGDSAMYLCASSPRGYEQYFGPGTRLTVT.

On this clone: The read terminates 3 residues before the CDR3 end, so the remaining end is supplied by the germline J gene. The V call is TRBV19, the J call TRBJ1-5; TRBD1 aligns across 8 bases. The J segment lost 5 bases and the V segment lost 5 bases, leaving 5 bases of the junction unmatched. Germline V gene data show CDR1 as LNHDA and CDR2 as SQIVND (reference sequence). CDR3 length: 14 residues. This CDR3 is CASSVRGQDQPQHF. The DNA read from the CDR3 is TGTGCCAGTAGTGTCAGGGGGCAGGATCAGCCC.

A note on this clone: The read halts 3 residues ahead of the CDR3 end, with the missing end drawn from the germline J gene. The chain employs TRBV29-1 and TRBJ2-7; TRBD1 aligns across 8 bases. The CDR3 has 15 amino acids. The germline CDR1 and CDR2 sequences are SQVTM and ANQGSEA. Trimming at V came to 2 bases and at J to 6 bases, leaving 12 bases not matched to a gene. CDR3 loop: CSVESQGARYGEQYF. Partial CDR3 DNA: TGCAGCGTTGAATCCCAGGGGGCGAGGTACGGCGAG.

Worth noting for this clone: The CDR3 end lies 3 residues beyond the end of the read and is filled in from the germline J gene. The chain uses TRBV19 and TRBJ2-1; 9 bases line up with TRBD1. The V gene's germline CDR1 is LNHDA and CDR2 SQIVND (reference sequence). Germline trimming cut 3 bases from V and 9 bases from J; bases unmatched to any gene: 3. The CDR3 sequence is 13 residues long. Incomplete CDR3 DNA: TGTGCCAGTAGTATGACAGGGGGTGGTGAG. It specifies CASSMTGGGE. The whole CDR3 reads CASSMTGGGEQFF.

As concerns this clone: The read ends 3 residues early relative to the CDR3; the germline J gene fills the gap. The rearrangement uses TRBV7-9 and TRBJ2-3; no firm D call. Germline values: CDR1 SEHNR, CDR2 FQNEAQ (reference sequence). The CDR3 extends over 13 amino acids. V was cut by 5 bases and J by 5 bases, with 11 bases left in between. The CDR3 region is CASSPQLGDTQYF. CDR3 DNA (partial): TGTGCCAGCAGCCCGCAACTTGGAGATACG. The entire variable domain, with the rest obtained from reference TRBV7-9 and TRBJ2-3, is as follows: DTGVSQNPRHKITKRGQNVTFRCDPISEHNRLYWYRQTLGQGPEFLTYFQNEAQLEKSRLLSDRFSAERPKGSFSTLEIQRTEQGDSAMYLCASSPQLGDTQYFGPGTRLTVL.

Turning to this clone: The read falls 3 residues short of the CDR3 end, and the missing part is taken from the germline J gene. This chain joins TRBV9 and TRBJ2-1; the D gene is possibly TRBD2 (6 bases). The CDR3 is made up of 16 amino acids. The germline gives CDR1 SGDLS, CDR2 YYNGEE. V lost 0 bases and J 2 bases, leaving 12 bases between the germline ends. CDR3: CASSVEASVPYNEQFF. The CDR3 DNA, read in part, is TGTGCCAGCAGCGTAGAGGCTAGCGTACCCTACAATGAG.

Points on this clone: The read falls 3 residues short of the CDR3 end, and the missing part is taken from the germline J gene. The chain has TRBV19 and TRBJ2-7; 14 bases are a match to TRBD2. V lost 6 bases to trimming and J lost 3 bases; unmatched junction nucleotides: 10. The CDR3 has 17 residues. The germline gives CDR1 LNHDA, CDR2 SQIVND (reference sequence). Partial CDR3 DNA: TGTGCCAGTAGGGGCCTAAGTGGGACTAGCGGGAGCTACGAG. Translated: CASRGLSGTSGSYE. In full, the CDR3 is CASRGLSGTSGSYEQYF.

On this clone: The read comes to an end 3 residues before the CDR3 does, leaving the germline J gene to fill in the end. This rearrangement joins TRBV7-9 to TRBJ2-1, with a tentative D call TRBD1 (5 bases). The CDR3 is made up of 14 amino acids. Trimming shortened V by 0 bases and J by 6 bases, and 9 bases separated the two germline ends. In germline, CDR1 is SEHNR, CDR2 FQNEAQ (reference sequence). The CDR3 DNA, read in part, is TGTGCCAGCAGCTTAGCGAGGCAGGGCAATGAG. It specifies CASSLARQGNE. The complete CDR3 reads CASSLARQGNEQFF.

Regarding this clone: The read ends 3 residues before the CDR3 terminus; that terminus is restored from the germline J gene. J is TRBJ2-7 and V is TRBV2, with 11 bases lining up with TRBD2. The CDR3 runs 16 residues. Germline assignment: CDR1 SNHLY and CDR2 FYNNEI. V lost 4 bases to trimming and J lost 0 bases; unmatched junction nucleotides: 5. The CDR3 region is CASSAAGTSGSYEQYF. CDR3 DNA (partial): TGTGCCAGCAGTGCGGCTGGGACTAGCGGCTCCTACGAG.

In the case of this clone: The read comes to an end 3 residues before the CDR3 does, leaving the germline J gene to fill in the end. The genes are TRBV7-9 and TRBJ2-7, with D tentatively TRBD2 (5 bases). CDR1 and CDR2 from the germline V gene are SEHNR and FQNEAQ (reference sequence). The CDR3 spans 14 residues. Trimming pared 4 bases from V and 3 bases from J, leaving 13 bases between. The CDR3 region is CASSSAEGRYEQYF. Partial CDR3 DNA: TGTGCCAGCAGCTCAGCCGAGGGCCGCTACGAG.

CDR3 residues: CSARGDRGLAGGRILDEQYF. The covered CDR3 bases are TGCAGTGCTAGAGGGGACAGAGGACTAGCGGGAGGCCGTATCCTCGACGAG. The genes are TRBV20-1 and TRBJ2-7; 14 nucleotides line up with TRBD2. The missing CDR3 end, 3 residues past where the read stops, is filled in from the germline J gene. Germline CDR1 is DFQATT and CDR2 is SNEGSKA (reference sequence). Germline trimming cut 1 base from V and 5 bases from J; bases unmatched to any gene: 19. This CDR3 has 20 residues.